Described below is a single T cell receptor (beta chain) sequence and its context. The sample originates from a study of T cell changes during pregnancy in multiple sclerosis. Clones were sequenced by immunoSEQ multiplex PCR, and TCRdb holds only the in-frame ones, with some missing. The table has around 110,000 clones, roughly 90% seen once. The V end was cut by 6 bases, the J end by 5 bases, with 13 bases between. CDR3 length equals 12 residues. Germline lookup yields CDR1 SQVTM and CDR2 ANQGSEA. The sequenced sample was peripheral blood, obtained after pregnancy. The receptor's source is a female donor with multiple sclerosis, enrolled in a pregnancy study. V is TRBV29-1 and J is TRBJ1-1, with D possibly being TRBD1 (5 bases). The CDR3 bases are TGCAGCGTGGAGAGGGAGGGGACTGAAGCTTTCTTT. Translating gives CSVEREGTEAFF. The whole variable domain, remainder taken from reference TRBV29-1 and TRBJ1-1, is SAVISQKPSRDICQRGTSLTIQCQVDSQVTMMFWYRQQPGQSLTLIATANQGSEATYESGFVIDKFPISRPNLTFSTLTVSNMSPEDSSIYLCSVEREGTEAFFGQGTRLTVV.